Listed below are T cell receptor beta chains from one sample, sequenced in a study of monozygotic twins with inflammatory bowel disease. TCRdb processed the 5' RACE reads again and assigns one entry to each CDR3 protein, with no DNA. The specimen's table records 150,000 or so distinct CDR3 sequences. The sequencing input was blood. These receptors came from a human donor with ulcerative colitis or Crohn's disease, or a healthy co-twin of an affected twin (not recorded which). Both conserved end residues are part of each CDR3. Each record gives: J gene, V gene, CDR3 protein.

TRBJ2-1	TRBV12-3/TRBV12-4	CASSLRQYPNNEQFF
TRBJ2-5	TRBV2	CASRTSGIGTQYF
TRBJ2-5	TRBV5-6	CASSLDSNRNQETQYF
TRBJ2-4	TRBV29-1	CSVDEGGTNIQYF
TRBJ1-1	TRBV5-1	CASSREMGTEAFF
TRBJ1-6	TRBV28	CASGVVNSPLHF
TRBJ2-3	TRBV29-1	CSVEGRLATDTQYF
TRBJ2-1	TRBV20-1	CSAGGRGSSYNEQFF
TRBJ2-3	TRBV12-3/TRBV12-4	CASRASGRVTDTQYF
TRBJ1-1	TRBV5-5	CASSLRTGQNTEAFF
TRBJ2-3	TRBV5-4	CASSWGALAGGRTDTQYF
TRBJ2-7	TRBV5-4	CASSPLTSVQPYEQYF
TRBJ2-3	TRBV11-2	CASSAAGGVTDTQYF
TRBJ1-1	TRBV9	CASSVVLGGREAFF
TRBJ2-7	TRBV4-1	CASSQEPGSEQYF
TRBJ1-1	TRBV19	CASRVTGMSEAFF
TRBJ1-1	TRBV11-2	CASSSRTANTEAFF
TRBJ2-3	TRBV7-2	CASSSGTGVYTQYF
TRBJ1-6	TRBV30	CAWSFEGNSPLHF
TRBJ2-1	TRBV9	CASSVLLGGEQFF
TRBJ2-1	TRBV5-5	CASSSYRSSYNEQFF
TRBJ2-1	TRBV5-1	CASSLELAGVVYNEQFF
TRBJ1-5	TRBV7-9	CASSLSNGEQPQHF
TRBJ2-5	TRBV28	CASSSPRGAELETQYF
TRBJ2-5	TRBV7-2	CASSLRGTSGETQYF
TRBJ2-3	TRBV11-2	CASSPRRLAGGIAQADTQYF
TRBJ2-1	TRBV5-4	CASSLSGYEQFF
TRBJ2-7	TRBV29-1	CSGGQGAEQYF
TRBJ1-5	TRBV15	CATSRDRGISNQPQHF
TRBJ2-1	TRBV30	CAWADPGRISTGEQFF